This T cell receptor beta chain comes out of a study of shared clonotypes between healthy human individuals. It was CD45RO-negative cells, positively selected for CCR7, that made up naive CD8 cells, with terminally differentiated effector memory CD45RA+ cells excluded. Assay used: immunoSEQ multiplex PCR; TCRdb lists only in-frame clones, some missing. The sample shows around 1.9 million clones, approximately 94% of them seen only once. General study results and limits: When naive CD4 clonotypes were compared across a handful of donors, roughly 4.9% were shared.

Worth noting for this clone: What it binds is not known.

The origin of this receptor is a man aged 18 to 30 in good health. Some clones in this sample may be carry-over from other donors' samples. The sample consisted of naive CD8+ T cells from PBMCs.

CDR3 amino acids: CASSPRAPLSDTQYF. As DNA, the CDR3 is TGTGCCAGCAGCCCCCGGGCCCCTCTGTCAGATACGCAGTATTTT. The chain recombines TRBV7-8 with TRBJ2-3, with unresolved D. The CDR3 is 15 residues long. CDR1 is SGHVS, CDR2 FQNEAQ, per germline. Trimming removed 5 bases from V and 4 bases from J, with 16 bases in between.